A single sample is the source of the 27 T cell receptor beta chains below, sequenced in a study of blood T cells in healthy people across ages (dated by TCRdb to the mid-2010s). Library preparation used 5' RACE. The second PCR ran for about 6 to 12 cycles and used a J-beta primer mix along with a sample-barcoded 5' primer. The public reads were quality trimmed at Q25 with fastp and then assembled into clones with MiXCR by TCRdb, keeping productive beta chains. All rows with the same CDR3 protein become a single entry with the most common DNA and genes. This sample holds roughly 1.9 million distinct CDR3 sequences; about two fifths were observed only once. 23% of the sample goes to the ten largest clones. What was sequenced was blood. The source is a human donor in good health.

The rearrangement links TRBV27 to TRBJ2-7; 7 bases map to TRBD1. Trimming cost V 6 bases and J 2 bases; bases outside gene matches: 16. The CDR3 sequence is 17 residues long. Germline V gives CDR1 MNHEY, CDR2 SMNVEV (reference sequence). The CDR3 bases are TGTGCCAGCAGCCAGACAGGGATCCGGGACACAGCCTACGAGCAGTACTTC. Encoded protein: CASSQTGIRDTAYEQYF.

The chain has TRBV5-1 and TRBJ2-7, with unresolved D. The V gene's germline CDR1 is SGHRS and CDR2 YFSETQ. The length of the CDR3 is 14 residues. Trimming took off 0 bases at V and 0 bases at J, with 7 bases between the two ends. CDR3 nucleotides: TGCGCCAGCAGCTTGGACGCGGACTCCTACGAGCAGTACTTC. Translation: CASSLDADSYEQYF.

Only a few counts were recorded for this clonotype. The junction differs from germline at one of its ends, possibly a read error. The rearrangement uses TRBV12-3 or TRBV12-4 and TRBJ1-1, with no clear D. The CDR3 is 13 amino acids. CDR3 amino acids: CASSLAGSFEAFF. Written as DNA, the CDR3 is TGTGCCAGCAGTCTAGCGGGGAGTTTTGAAGCTTTCTTT.

This clonotype was recorded a few times. Germline is not matched at one junction end, which may reflect a read error. The chain is built from TRBV29-1 and TRBJ1-2; no clear D gene. The CDR3 loop spans 13 amino acids. Germline assignment: CDR1 SQVTM and CDR2 ANQGSEA. The CDR3 DNA follows: TGCAGCGTTCAAGACACGAAAAACTATGGCTACACCTTC. Translating it yields CSVQDTKNYGYTF.

This chain connects TRBV10-3 to TRBJ2-5; D may be TRBD2 (6 bases). Matching the DNA end better, TRBJ2-7 makes the J call doubtful. This CDR3 has 16 residues. Per the germline V gene, CDR1 is ENHRY and CDR2 is SYGVKD. The CDR3 DNA follows: TGTGCCATCAGTGAGTCGTCCGCGGGAAAGGGTTACGAGCAGTACTTC. Translated, it gives CAISESSAGKGYEQYF.

The CDR3 sequence is CASSPAGVSNYGYTF. The CDR3 DNA reads TGTGCCAGCAGTCCAGCAGGGGTATCTAACTATGGCTACACCTTC. J is TRBJ1-2 and V is TRBV12-3 or TRBV12-4; perhaps TRBD1 as D (6 bases). The CDR3 length is 15 residues. V lost 5 bases and J 0 bases, leaving 13 bases between the germline ends.

This clonotype was observed a few times. V is TRBV4-2 and J is TRBJ2-7; TRBD1 might be the D (5 bases). V dropped 1 base and J dropped 5 bases, with 27 bases sitting between them. The germline CDR1 and CDR2 sequences are LGHNA and YNFKEQ. This CDR3 is built from 19 residues. The CDR3: CASSQADAAGLAPKDEQYF. CDR3 sequence (DNA): TGTGCCAGCAGCCAAGCTGACGCGGCAGGGTTAGCACCGAAGGACGAGCAGTACTTC.

The chain uses TRBV7-9 and TRBJ2-4; D may be TRBD1 (6 bases). The DNA end favors TRBJ2-7, so the J call may be wrong. The CDR3 covers 15 residues. Germline lookup yields CDR1 SEHNR and CDR2 FQNEAQ (reference sequence). In nucleotides, the CDR3 is TGTGCCAGCAGCCCACCGGACAGTATAACCTACGAGCAGTACTTC. Protein sequence: CASSPPDSITYEQYF.

This clonotype is a singleton in its sample. The junction does not match germline at one end; this may be a read error. The gene calls are TRBV11-2 and TRBJ1-5; tentatively, D is TRBD1 (6 bases). Germline CDR1 and CDR2: SGHAT and FQNNGV. The CDR3 consists of 16 residues. CDR3 in amino acids: CTSSLAREGGYQPRHF. The CDR3, as DNA: TGTACCAGCAGCTTAGCCAGGGAAGGGGGATATCAGCCCCGGCATTTT.

The V call is TRBV7-2, the J call TRBJ2-1; tentatively, D is TRBD2 (7 bases). Germline CDR1 reads SGHTA; CDR2 reads FQGNSA. The CDR3 runs 16 residues. Trimming took 7 bases from V and 4 from J, leaving 20 bases between them. CDR3 nucleotide sequence: TGTGCCAGCACCCGCGTAGGGGGGGCCGTTTACAATGAGCAGTTCTTC. Translating gives CASTRVGGAVYNEQFF.

This sequence joins TRBV12-3 or TRBV12-4 and TRBJ1-1; D is uncertain. Trimming stripped 2 bases from V and 0 bases from J, with 13 bases between. The CDR3 totals 16 residues. In nucleotides, the CDR3 is TGTGCCAGCAGTTTATCTAGGAGTTTCGTGAACACTGAAGCTTTCTTT. It codes for CASSLSRSFVNTEAFF.

This clonotype has at least ten counts. This rearrangement joins TRBV18 to TRBJ2-7; TRBD2 agrees at 10 bases. The CDR3 spans 15 residues. After removal of 8 bases from V and 6 bases from J, the junction contained 13 bases not matched to a gene. Germline V gives CDR1 KGHSH, CDR2 LQKENI. The CDR3 sequence: CASTRGLAGDPEQYF. The CDR3 DNA reads TGTGCCAGCACTCGAGGGCTAGCGGGGGACCCCGAGCAGTACTTC.

CDR3 region: CASGALSGQHNYEQYF. CDR3 in DNA: TGTGCCAGCGGTGCCCTATCCGGACAGCACAACTACGAGCAGTACTTC. V gene TRBV6-1 combines with J gene TRBJ2-7; tentative D call: TRBD1 (6 bases). Trimming removed 8 bases from V and 3 bases from J, with 23 bases in between. Germline-derived CDR1 and CDR2 are MNHNS and SASEGT. CDR3 length: 16 amino acids.

This clonotype has only a few counts. The chain uses TRBV2 and TRBJ2-1; D is possibly TRBD2 (5 bases). Germline V lookup: CDR1 SNHLY, CDR2 FYNNEI. CDR3 size: 12 residues. Trimming shortened V by 7 bases and J by 9 bases, and 13 bases separated the two germline ends. Written as DNA, the CDR3 is TGTGCCAGCACCCAAATGAGCGGTGAGCAGTTCTTC. Its translation is CASTQMSGEQFF. The variable domain in full, with the rest retrieved from reference TRBV2 and TRBJ2-1, is EPEVTQTPSHQVTQMGQEVILRCVPISNHLYFYWYRQILGQKVEFLVSFYNNEISEKSEIFDDQFSVERPDGSNFTLKIRSTKLEDSAMYFCASTQMSGEQFFGPGTRLTVL.

The table lists this clonotype with a few counts. The V call is TRBV5-1, the J call TRBJ1-2, with D uncertain. CDR3 length equals 14 residues. V was pared by 5 bases and J by 0 bases, with 11 bases between. Germline values: CDR1 SGHRS, CDR2 YFSETQ. The CDR3 sequence: CASSLIDTNYGYTF. Here the CDR3 DNA reads TGCGCCAGCAGTCTGATAGACACTAACTATGGCTACACCTTC.

A few counts support this clonotype. The rearrangement uses TRBV29-1 and TRBJ2-3, with 7 bases aligning to TRBD2. Germline CDR1 and CDR2: SQVTM and ANQGSEA. This CDR3 comprises 15 residues. The junction had 11 bases not matched to a gene; V was cut back by 1 base and J by 7 bases. The CDR3 nucleotides are TGCAGCGTTGAAGTGGTTGGACTAGAACGTCATACGCAGTATTTT. It specifies CSVEVVGLERHTQYF.

This clonotype was seen only a few times. The genes are TRBV29-1 and TRBJ2-5, with D hard to call. This CDR3 is built from 13 residues. Trimming removed 2 bases from V and 1 base from J, with 8 bases in between. CDR1 and CDR2 (germline): SQVTM, ANQGSEA. The CDR3 spells CSVELVLQETQYF. DNA of the CDR3: TGCAGCGTTGAATTAGTCCTCCAAGAGACCCAGTACTTC.

There are a few counts of this clonotype. V is TRBV6-2 or TRBV6-3 and J is TRBJ2-3; TRBD2 matches 7 bases. This CDR3 spans 14 amino acids. V trimming: 10 bases; J trimming: 0 bases; junction bases outside the gene matches: 7. Germline-derived CDR1 and CDR2 are MNHEY and SVGEGT. The CDR3 region has the DNA TGTGCCACCCAAGCGGGGAGTAGCACAGATACGCAGTATTTT. This encodes CATQAGSSTDTQYF.

This clonotype was counted a few times. V and J are TRBV9 and TRBJ2-1, with 8 bases aligning to TRBD2. Germline loops: CDR1 SGDLS, CDR2 YYNGEE. The CDR3 sequence is 16 residues long. The V gene end was trimmed by 0 bases and the J gene end by 2 bases; junction bases not matched to a gene: 4. The CDR3 reads CASSVGRGVTYNEQFF. The CDR3 nucleotides are TGTGCCAGCAGCGTAGGGCGGGGGGTCACCTACAATGAGCAGTTCTTC.

This chain connects TRBV4-1 to TRBJ2-1, with 16 bases matching TRBD2. V gave up 3 bases and J gave up 2 bases; unmatched junction bases: 10. The CDR3 runs to 20 residues. Germline loops: CDR1 MGHRA, CDR2 YSYEKL. The CDR3 here is CASSHLGLAGGHGTYNEQFF. DNA of the CDR3: TGCGCCAGCAGCCACCTGGGACTAGCGGGGGGGCATGGAACCTACAATGAGCAGTTCTTC.

The rearrangement links TRBV6-5 to TRBJ2-5; 7 positions agree with TRBD1. The V and J ends lost 6 bases and 11 bases, in that order; junction bases with no gene match: 18. The CDR3 loop spans 15 amino acids. Germline assignment: CDR1 MNHEY and CDR2 SVGAGI. Here the CDR3 DNA reads TGTGCCAGCAGGTACAGGGGATCGGGTTTTGTTGAGCAGTACTTC. Translating gives CASRYRGSGFVEQYF.

The J gene is TRBJ2-3, the V gene TRBV5-1; 8 bases line up with TRBD1. Germline V lookup: CDR1 SGHRS, CDR2 YFSETQ. CDR3 length: 16 residues. The ends lost 0 bases at V and 3 bases at J; junction bases unmatched: 6. The CDR3 nucleotides read TGCGCCAGCAGCTTGGGATTTGGACAGGGAACAGATACGCAGTATTTT. It translates to CASSLGFGQGTDTQYF.

This clonotype was observed a handful of times. This chain connects TRBV10-3 to TRBJ2-3, with D possibly TRBD2 on 6 matching bases. The CDR3 length is 15 residues. Germline V lookup: CDR1 ENHRY, CDR2 SYGVKD. The V end was cut by 6 bases, the J end by 0 bases, with 13 bases between. CDR3 nucleotide sequence: TGTGCCATCAGCCTGCGGGGAGCTAGCACAGATACGCAGTATTTT. It encodes CAISLRGASTDTQYF.

The rearrangement links TRBV28 to TRBJ2-1, with D tentatively TRBD1 (5 bases). V gave up 5 bases and J gave up 7 bases, with 12 bases separating them. The CDR3 has 13 amino acids. The V gene's germline CDR1 is MDHEN and CDR2 SYDVKM. CDR3 nucleotides: TGTGCCAGCAGTCCCTTCAGGGTAAATGAGCAGTTCTTC. Residues: CASSPFRVNEQFF.

This chain connects TRBV5-5 to TRBJ2-1, with 15 bases matching TRBD2. With V trimmed by 4 bases and J by 4 bases, 6 bases remained unmatched. CDR1 is SGHKS and CDR2 is YYEKEE in the germline V gene (reference sequence). This CDR3 region has 17 residues. The CDR3 sequence: CASSRGTSGGTYNEQFF. The CDR3 bases are TGTGCCAGCAGCCGCGGGACTAGCGGGGGGACGTACAATGAGCAGTTCTTC.

The gene calls are TRBV24-1 and TRBJ1-2; D uncertain. The V end was cut by 3 bases, the J end by 4 bases, with 20 bases between. CDR3 length equals 17 residues. Germline assignment: CDR1 KGHDR and CDR2 SFDVKD. CDR3 in DNA: TGTGCCACCAGTGATAGCTCCCGGAACAGCTTAATCTATGGCTACACCTTC. Residues: CATSDSSRNSLIYGYTF.

Only a few counts were recorded for this clonotype. The chain uses TRBV4-3 and TRBJ2-7; 8 positions agree with TRBD1. With V trimmed by 1 base and J by 6 bases, 17 bases remained unmatched. This CDR3 is built from 18 residues. Germline CDR1 LGHNA, CDR2 YSLEER. CDR3 in DNA: TGCGCCAGCAGCCAAGCGCGAACTACAGGGGGGTTGGCGAGCGAGCAGTACTTC. It codes for CASSQARTTGGLASEQYF.